Following are 11 T cell receptor beta chains from one sample sequenced in a study of CD8+CD57+ T cells in acquired aplastic anemia (dated by TCRdb to between 2018 and 2020). The patients picked for sequencing were ones in whom flow cytometry had shown an expansion of CD8+CD57+ cells. Sequencing used an Illumina HiSeq 2000. TCR beta VDJ combination and CDR3 sequence profiling used genomic DNA as the template. Clones were called with MiXCR by TCRdb after fastp trimmed the public reads at Q25, and only in-frame beta chains were retained. Entries are consolidated by CDR3 protein sequence, retaining the most common genes and DNA. This sample has about 160,000 distinct CDR3 sequences in its table, and over 70% of those were observed once. 35% to 50% of the sample goes to the ten largest clones. Sample: sorted CD4+, CD8+, or CD8+CD57+ T cells (not recorded which) from PBMCs. These receptors were obtained from a human donor with aplastic anemia.

The V gene is TRBV10-1, the J gene TRBJ1-5, with D possibly matching TRBD1 (6 bases). Germline-derived CDR1 and CDR2 are WNHNN and SYGVQD (reference sequence). The V gene lost 1 base and the J gene lost 3 bases, with 13 bases spanning the gap. There are 16 residues in the CDR3. The CDR3 spells CASSEWVRGFNQPQHF. CDR3 DNA: TGCGCCAGCAGTGAGTGGGTCAGGGGATTCAATCAGCCCCAGCATTTT.

Only a few counts were recorded for this clonotype. The V and J genes are TRBV19 and TRBJ2-7; D perhaps matches TRBD1 (6 bases). Per the germline V gene, CDR1 is LNHDA and CDR2 is SQIVND (reference sequence). This CDR3 spans 15 amino acids. Trimming stripped 5 bases from V and 1 base from J, with 15 bases between. The CDR3: CASSPMGAGSYEQYF. The DNA of the CDR3 is TGTGCCAGTAGTCCGATGGGGGCGGGTTCCTACGAGCAGTACTTC.

The V and J genes are TRBV7-2 and TRBJ2-2; D is unresolved. Germline V gene data show CDR1 as SGHTA and CDR2 as FQGNSA. V gave up 1 base and J gave up 6 bases, with 3 bases separating them. The CDR3 has 12 residues. The CDR3 spells CASSLGPGELFF. For the CDR3, the DNA is TGTGCCAGCAGCTTAGGGCCCGGGGAGCTGTTTTTT.

The sample holds one count of this clonotype. The chain links TRBV7-2 to TRBJ2-1; D unclear. CDR1 SGHTA and CDR2 FQGNSA come from the germline V gene. The CDR3 has 12 residues. The ends were cut back, 1 base at V and 9 bases at J, with 7 bases in the middle. CDR3 bases: TGTGCCAGCAGCTTAGTTAGTGGTGAGCAGTTCTTC. Its translation: CASSLVSGEQFF.

The chain employs TRBV15 and TRBJ2-5, with 10 bases identical to TRBD1. CDR1 and CDR2 (germline): LNHNV, YYDKDF (reference sequence). The CDR3 loop spans 15 amino acids. After removal of 3 bases from V and 5 bases from J, the junction contained 6 bases not matched to a gene. CDR3 protein: CATSRTGTGAETQYF. The CDR3 region has the DNA TGTGCCACCAGCAGGACCGGGACAGGGGCCGAGACCCAGTACTTC.

J is TRBJ2-1 and V is TRBV7-3, with TRBD2 matching 10 bases. The trim removed 5 bases at V and 6 bases at J, leaving 7 bases unmatched. The CDR3 is 15 residues long. Germline V gene data show CDR1 as SGHTA and CDR2 as FQGTGA. This chain's CDR3 is CASSLSGGGPNEQFF. The CDR3 DNA follows: TGTGCCAGCAGCCTGAGCGGGGGGGGCCCCAATGAGCAGTTCTTC.

The rearrangement joins TRBV24-1 to TRBJ1-5; D not resolved. V lost 3 bases to trimming and J lost 6 bases, with 5 bases between them. Germline assignment: CDR1 KGHDR and CDR2 SFDVKD. This CDR3 is 12 amino acids long. As DNA, the CDR3 is TGTGCCACCAGTGATCCGCCTCAGCCCCAGCATTTT. The encoded protein is CATSDPPQPQHF.

The rearrangement links TRBV19 to TRBJ2-7; D ambiguous. Germline CDR1 reads LNHDA; CDR2 reads SQIVND (reference sequence). The V end lost 1 base, the J end lost 0 bases, and 10 bases lay between the germline ends. The CDR3 has 15 amino acids. Here the CDR3 DNA reads TGTGCCAGTAGTATAGGTGAAGCCCGCTCCTACGAGCAGTACTTC. Protein sequence: CASSIGEARSYEQYF.

Points on this clonotype: At one end, the junction sequence differs from germline, possibly due to a read error. The chain couples TRBV7-2 to TRBJ2-2; possible D gene TRBD1, 6 bases. This CDR3 has 16 amino acids. Germline CDR1 is SGHTA and CDR2 is FQGNSA. This chain's CDR3 is CASSLAPTGFGGELFF. The CDR3 DNA is TGTGCCAGCAGTTTAGCACCAACAGGGTTCGGCGGGGAGCTGTTTTTT.

V and J are TRBV9 and TRBJ2-7; maybe TRBD2 (7 bases). This CDR3 comprises 15 residues. Germline-derived CDR1 and CDR2 are SGDLS and YYNGEE. Trimming took off 4 bases at V and 3 bases at J, with 17 bases between the two ends. CDR3 DNA: TGTGCCAGCAGCTCCCAAACAGGGAGGGTCTACGAGCAGTACTTC. Translated: CASSSQTGRVYEQYF.

The rearrangement joins TRBV2 to TRBJ2-7; TRBD2 might be the D (7 bases). From germline, CDR1 is SNHLY and CDR2 FYNNEI. Trimming cost V 6 bases and J 4 bases, with 13 bases left between them. The CDR3 loop spans 13 amino acids. CDR3 nucleotides: TGTGCCAGCAGAGGGGGGGGTCCATACGAGCAGTACTTC. It translates to CASRGGGPYEQYF.